A selection of T cell receptor beta chains follows, all from one sample in a study of shared clonotypes between healthy human individuals. TCRdb's table, derived via immunoSEQ multiplex PCR, lists solely in-frame clones and lacks some. The sample holds around 2.3 million clones, about 94% seen once. Source material: naive CD4+ T cells sorted from blood. The receptors stem from a man younger than 30 in good health. Both conserved end residues are trimmed from each CDR3. The order of the fields is J gene, V gene, CDR3 protein.

j_gene: TRBJ2-1; v_gene: TRBV7-9; CDR3aa: ASSFAGGGATYNEQF
j_gene: TRBJ1-2; v_gene: TRBV28; CDR3aa: ASSPQGTGGYT
j_gene: TRBJ2-5; v_gene: TRBV6-5; CDR3aa: ASSSLASGGFGTQY
j_gene: TRBJ2-1; v_gene: TRBV6-6; CDR3aa: ATGMGQGNEQF
j_gene: TRBJ1-1; v_gene: TRBV6-5; CDR3aa: ASSYNPIPNTEAF
j_gene: TRBJ1-2; v_gene: TRBV28; CDR3aa: ASSSQRQGYT
j_gene: TRBJ2-7; v_gene: TRBV30; CDR3aa: AWSSTPGGEQY
j_gene: .; v_gene: TRBV6-5; CDR3aa: ASRSGQVYEQY
j_gene: TRBJ2-5; v_gene: TRBV7-9; CDR3aa: ASSRPEGGFQETQY
j_gene: TRBJ2-7; v_gene: TRBV4-1; CDR3aa: ASSQDGLPADGEQY
j_gene: TRBJ1-2; v_gene: TRBV28; CDR3aa: ASSLVVPAGYT
j_gene: TRBJ2-1; v_gene: TRBV18; CDR3aa: ASSPIRGTGNNEQF
j_gene: TRBJ1-1; v_gene: TRBV5-5; CDR3aa: ASSLMGGTEAF
j_gene: TRBJ1-2; v_gene: TRBV5-4; CDR3aa: ASSLPGLNYGYT
j_gene: TRBJ1-5; v_gene: TRBV14; CDR3aa: ASRQRDRSTYSNQPQH
j_gene: TRBJ2-1; v_gene: TRBV10-2; CDR3aa: ASSHSYAGYNEQF
j_gene: TRBJ2-1; v_gene: TRBV25-1; CDR3aa: ASSGAGNEQF
j_gene: TRBJ1-6; v_gene: TRBV11-2; CDR3aa: ASSPDRVGSPLH
j_gene: TRBJ2-7; v_gene: TRBV5-1; CDR3aa: ASSLAVGQIVSYEQY
j_gene: TRBJ2-7; v_gene: TRBV7-2; CDR3aa: ASSRASRGQGTFRD
j_gene: TRBJ1-3; v_gene: TRBV9; CDR3aa: ASSVGQGLIGNTIY
j_gene: TRBJ2-1; v_gene: TRBV6-5; CDR3aa: ASSHGPEQF
j_gene: TRBJ1-6; v_gene: TRBV5-1; CDR3aa: ASSFNTGGTNSPLH
j_gene: TRBJ2-7; v_gene: TRBV15; CDR3aa: ATSRGTGDLYEQY
j_gene: TRBJ2-3; v_gene: TRBV9; CDR3aa: ASSVGSGRAISTDTQY
j_gene: TRBJ2-2; v_gene: TRBV10-3; CDR3aa: AIDRGTGGSGELF
j_gene: TRBJ2-7; v_gene: TRBV5-1; CDR3aa: ASSLGQTSYEQY
j_gene: TRBJ2-1; v_gene: TRBV18; CDR3aa: ASSPPRGRANEQF
j_gene: TRBJ2-1; v_gene: TRBV11-3; CDR3aa: ASSADRANEQF
j_gene: TRBJ2-3; v_gene: TRBV9; CDR3aa: ASSVDSGSTDTQY
j_gene: TRBJ2-5; v_gene: TRBV7-6; CDR3aa: ASSMTGALEETQY
j_gene: TRBJ1-2; v_gene: TRBV4-1; CDR3aa: ASSQDNRNYGYT
j_gene: TRBJ2-5; v_gene: TRBV4-2; CDR3aa: ASSQVPGGSLNLYQETQY
j_gene: TRBJ2-1; v_gene: TRBV7-3; CDR3aa: ASSGGAAYNEQF
j_gene: TRBJ2-3; v_gene: TRBV6-5; CDR3aa: ASRRVYGTDTQY
j_gene: TRBJ2-5; v_gene: TRBV5-1; CDR3aa: ASSRTGSALAETQY
j_gene: TRBJ2-7; v_gene: TRBV7-2; CDR3aa: ASSPRGFYEQY
j_gene: TRBJ1-2; v_gene: TRBV4-1; CDR3aa: ASSQTGTGDLSGYT
j_gene: TRBJ2-2; v_gene: TRBV18; CDR3aa: ASSRTSENTGELF
j_gene: TRBJ1-2; v_gene: TRBV6-5; CDR3aa: ASSYKGDNYGYT
j_gene: TRBJ1-3; v_gene: TRBV7-3; CDR3aa: ASSPGTGNTIY
j_gene: TRBJ1-5; v_gene: TRBV18; CDR3aa: ASSPVLSNQPQH
j_gene: TRBJ1-3; v_gene: TRBV10-1; CDR3aa: ASSAGTGGGNTIY
j_gene: TRBJ2-7; v_gene: TRBV10-3; CDR3aa: AISESDPGIYEQY
j_gene: TRBJ2-7; v_gene: TRBV5-1; CDR3aa: ASSPTGGTYEQY
j_gene: TRBJ2-1; v_gene: TRBV18; CDR3aa: ASSPRAAYNEQF